Below are 21 T cell receptor beta chains sequenced from a single sample in a study of response to subunit inactivated influenza vaccine listed by TCRdb under 2018. Library method: RT-PCR. Sequencer: Illumina HiSeq 2500. Through fastp at Q25 and MiXCR, TCRdb rebuilt clones from the public reads, retaining in-frame beta chains. CDR3 protein duplicates are merged, each entry listing the most common genes and DNA. The sample data list around 190,000 distinct CDR3 sequences, and about 9.3% of these were observed just once. The ten largest clones take up about 11% of the sample. Specimen: non-naive T cells sorted from PBMCs, collected on the day of vaccination. The cell subset or site label, read with the paper, signifies: memory T cell fraction. Receptors were obtained from a man in his forties or fifties who received an inactivated influenza vaccine. Donor details come from another sample of the same person, matched by shared clones.

This clonotype was seen more than once but under ten times. V and J are TRBV11-1 and TRBJ2-7, with D hard to call. Per the germline V gene, CDR1 is SGHAT and CDR2 is FQDESV (reference sequence). V was cut by 0 bases and J by 7 bases, with 13 bases left in between. CDR3 size: 14 residues. The CDR3 DNA reads as TGTGCCAGCAGCTTAGCTCCATGGGATGGGGAGCAGTACTTC. Translating gives CASSLAPWDGEQYF.

This clonotype was counted ten times or more. The chain uses TRBV15 and TRBJ2-5, with TRBD2 matching 7 bases. Germline CDR1 reads LNHNV; CDR2 reads YYDKDF (reference sequence). CDR3 length: 14 residues. V was pared by 6 bases and J by 5 bases, with 9 bases of the junction left unmatched. CDR3 coding DNA: TGTGCCACCAGTGGGAGGGGAGGATCGGAGACCCAGTACTTC. This encodes CATSGRGGSETQYF.

The CDR3 protein is CASILMAGEGSPLHF. The CDR3 bases are TGTGCCAGCATCCTAATGGCGGGGGAGGGTTCACCCCTCCACTTT. The chain has TRBV6-1 and TRBJ1-6; maybe TRBD1 (5 bases). The CDR3 is 15 residues long. CDR1 is MNHNS, CDR2 SASEGT, per germline. V shed 7 bases and J shed 9 bases, with 19 bases lying between them.

The chain joins TRBV3-1 to TRBJ1-1; 9 positions match TRBD1. V lost 4 bases, J lost 0 bases, and 9 bases stayed unmatched. The CDR3 covers 17 residues. Looked up from germline, CDR1 is LGHDT and CDR2 is YNNKEL (reference sequence). CDR3 DNA: TGTGCCAGCAGCCGAGGCACAGGGGGCGGATTGAACACTGAAGCTTTCTTT. This codes for CASSRGTGGGLNTEAFF.

This clonotype was seen a handful of times. This rearrangement joins TRBV7-2 to TRBJ2-1; TRBD2 is a possible D gene (5 bases). Between the trimmed V and J ends, which lost 7 bases and 1 base, there was a span of 11 bases. Germline V lookup: CDR1 SGHTA, CDR2 FQGNSA. This CDR3 comprises 14 residues. The CDR3 reads CASMVAGSYNEQFF. The CDR3 bases are TGTGCCAGCATGGTGGCGGGTTCCTACAATGAGCAGTTCTTC. The variable domain in full, completed from reference TRBV7-2 and TRBJ2-1, reads GAGVSQSPSNKVTEKGKDVELRCDPISGHTALYWYRQSLGQGLEFLIYFQGNSAPDKSGLPSDRFSAERTGGSVSTLTIQRTQQEDSAVYLCASMVAGSYNEQFFGPGTRLTVL.

A remark on this clonotype: Mismatch with germline at one junction end may stem from a read error. The chain is built from TRBV6-5 and TRBJ1-1; perhaps TRBD1 as D (5 bases). Germline CDR1 is MNHEY and CDR2 is SVGAGI. The CDR3 extends over 13 amino acids. The CDR3: CASSRSRGTEALF. As DNA, the CDR3 is TGTGCCAGCAGTCGCTCGAGGGGTACTGAAGCTCTCTTT.

This clonotype has a handful of counts. The chain is built from TRBV7-8 and TRBJ2-1, with 9 bases identical to TRBD1. CDR1 is SGHVS and CDR2 is FQNEAQ in the germline V gene. The J segment lost 8 bases and the V segment lost 5 bases, leaving 13 bases of the junction unmatched. This CDR3 is built from 16 residues. This CDR3 is CASSKGVGTGYDEQFF. CDR3 DNA: TGTGCCAGCAGCAAGGGGGTAGGGACAGGGTACGATGAGCAGTTCTTC.

In this sample, this clonotype turned up a few times. This chain links TRBV29-1 with TRBJ2-3; 8 positions agree with TRBD2. Per the germline V gene, CDR1 is SQVTM and CDR2 is ANQGSEA. With V trimmed by 7 bases and J by 5 bases, 5 bases remained unmatched. The CDR3 has 12 amino acids. CDR3 DNA: TGCAGCGAGAGGGCGGGGGGAGATACGCAGTATTTT. It yields the protein CSERAGGDTQYF.

About this clonotype: Mismatch with germline at one junction end may stem from a read error. The J gene is TRBJ1-6, the V gene TRBV20-1; D is perhaps TRBD1 (5 bases). Germline CDR1 DFQATT, CDR2 SNEGSKA (reference sequence). The CDR3 totals 14 residues. In nucleotides, the CDR3 is TGCAGTGCTAGAGCCGGGGGATTCGATTCACCCCTCCACTTC. It codes for CSARAGGFDSPLHF.

This clonotype has ten or more counts. The V gene is TRBV12-3 or TRBV12-4, the J gene TRBJ2-7; 12 bases align to TRBD2. With 6 bases clipped from V and 5 bases from J, the junction kept 5 bases outside the gene matches. The CDR3 is 14 amino acids. As DNA, the CDR3 is TGTGCCAGCAGCCGGACTAGCGGGATTAACGAGCAGTACTTC. This codes for CASSRTSGINEQYF.

Ten or more counts support this clonotype. The rearrangement links TRBV25-1 to TRBJ1-1; D gene unclear. This CDR3 region has 13 residues. V lost 4 bases and J 3 bases, leaving 9 bases between the germline ends. CDR1 is MGHDK and CDR2 is SYGVNS in the germline V gene. Here the CDR3 DNA reads TGTGCCAGCAGTGTAGGTTCCCACACTGAAGCTTTCTTT. It specifies CASSVGSHTEAFF.

The rearrangement joins TRBV5-6 to TRBJ2-7; TRBD2 matches at 13 bases. CDR3 length: 14 residues. The V and J ends lost 5 bases and 5 bases, in that order; junction bases with no gene match: 4. Germline V gives CDR1 SGHDT, CDR2 YYEEEE. Written as DNA, the CDR3 is TGTGCCAGCAGTCCGGGACTAGCGGGGAACGAGCAGTACTTC. It translates to CASSPGLAGNEQYF.

This clonotype was detected only a few times. The rearrangement uses TRBV10-3 and TRBJ2-5, with D possibly being TRBD1 or TRBD2 (5 bases each). The CDR3 has 13 amino acids. Trimming removed 4 bases at V and 9 bases at J, with 15 bases between. The germline gives CDR1 ENHRY, CDR2 SYGVKD. The CDR3 region has the DNA TGTGCCATCAGTGCCAGAGAGAGGGGAGCCCAGTACTTC. Its translation: CAISARERGAQYF.

The chain recombines TRBV7-9 with TRBJ2-1; a possible D gene is TRBD1 (5 bases). Trimming left V 5 bases short and J 7 bases short, with 9 bases between. The CDR3 extends over 12 amino acids. The germline gives CDR1 SEHNR, CDR2 FQNEAQ (reference sequence). The CDR3 coding sequence is TGTGCCAGCAGCCGCTCAGGGAATGAGCAGTTCTTC. Encoded protein: CASSRSGNEQFF.

The table lists this clonotype with many counts. The chain is built from TRBV29-1 and TRBJ1-2; 10 bases are shared with TRBD1. The CDR3 is 13 amino acids. Losses at the gene ends were 5 bases for V and 10 bases for J; bases not matched to a gene: 10. The V gene's germline CDR1 is SQVTM and CDR2 ANQGSEA. This CDR3 is CSVLTSGQGDYTF. The DNA for the CDR3 is TGCAGCGTTCTCACCTCCGGACAGGGGGACTACACCTTC. Using reference TRBV29-1 and TRBJ1-2 for the parts outside the CDR3, the full variable domain is SAVISQKPSRDICQRGTSLTIQCQVDSQVTMMFWYRQQPGQSLTLIATANQGSEATYESGFVIDKFPISRPNLTFSTLTVSNMSPEDSSIYLCSVLTSGQGDYTFGSGTRLTVV.

This clonotype was seen many times. This chain links TRBV28 with TRBJ2-1; D is unresolved. The CDR3 covers 16 residues. Between the trimmed V and J ends, which lost 3 bases and 3 bases, there was a span of 15 bases. Germline values: CDR1 MDHEN, CDR2 SYDVKM. CDR3 protein: CASSFHGERGYNEQFF. The CDR3 nucleotides are TGTGCCAGCAGTTTCCATGGCGAAAGAGGCTACAATGAGCAGTTCTTC.

This clonotype was counted a few times. V gene TRBV10-3 combines with J gene TRBJ2-3; the D is unclear. V was cut by 3 bases and J by 3 bases, with 4 bases left in between. Germline CDR1 ENHRY, CDR2 SYGVKD. This CDR3 is 12 amino acids long. In DNA, the CDR3 is TGTGCCATCAGTGAAGGGACAGATACGCAGTATTTT. This gives the protein CAISEGTDTQYF.

Only a few counts were recorded for this clonotype. The J gene is TRBJ1-1, the V gene TRBV27; tentatively, D is TRBD1 (6 bases). The CDR3 has 14 amino acids. CDR1 and CDR2 from the germline V gene are MNHEY and SMNVEV (reference sequence). V was pared by 9 bases and J by 5 bases, with 19 bases between. CDR3 loop: CASIRTAIGTEAFF. CDR3 bases: TGTGCCAGTATAAGGACAGCTATAGGGACTGAAGCTTTCTTT.

Remarks on this clonotype: Since a much larger clone is just one base distant, this may be a read error. The chain links TRBV2 to TRBJ2-1; D is perhaps TRBD1 or TRBD2 (5 bases each). Germline V gene lookup returns CDR1 SNHLY and CDR2 FYNNEI. V lost 4 bases, J lost 0 bases, and 16 bases lay in between. CDR3 length equals 17 residues. CDR3 nucleotides: TGTGCCAGCAGTGCGGGACCGGGACGGCTCTCCTACAATGAGCAGTTCTTC. It specifies CASSAGPGRLSYNEQFF.

This clonotype was seen at least ten times. The chain carries TRBV20-1 and TRBJ2-7, with TRBD1 identical over 7 bases. V dropped 3 bases and J dropped 3; count of bases not matched to a gene: 5. Germline values: CDR1 DFQATT, CDR2 SNEGSKA (reference sequence). This CDR3 contains 13 residues. The CDR3 DNA is TGCAGTGCTAGTAGCCGGGACAGCTACGAGCAGTACTTC. Translating gives CSASSRDSYEQYF.

Many counts were recorded for this clonotype. V usage is TRBV7-3 and J usage is TRBJ1-1, with no clear D. Germline CDR1 reads SGHTA; CDR2 reads FQGTGA. This CDR3 region has 15 residues. Trimming took 5 bases from V and 0 from J, leaving 13 bases between them. CDR3 DNA: TGTGCCAGCAGCCTACCCACAGCGGTGAACACTGAAGCTTTCTTT. Translation: CASSLPTAVNTEAFF.